Given below is one T cell receptor (beta chain) in context. This record comes from a study of cytomegalovirus exposure and HLA in healthy donors. The CDR3 totals 13 residues. V was shortened by 4 bases and J by 7 bases, with 11 bases between the two germline ends. CDR1 SGHDN and CDR2 FVKESK come from the germline V gene. The PCR was carried out with 60 Vbeta primers and 13 Jbeta primers. The repertoire was sequenced with immunoSEQ multiplex PCR; TCRdb's copy has only in-frame clones and lacks some. The sample yields about 110,000 clones, roughly two thirds seen once. The specimen sequenced was PBMCs. This TCR derives from a man aged 35-49 years in good health and CMV-seronegative. This chain joins TRBV14 and TRBJ1-3; D is ambiguous. CDR3 protein: CASSRLGRNTIYF. In nucleotides, the CDR3 is TGTGCCAGCAGCCGCCTGGGGAGGAACACCATATATTTT.